This T cell receptor beta chain was observed in a study of beta chain features in type 1 diabetes. The CDR3 consists of 13 residues. Per the germline V gene, CDR1 is SGHTA and CDR2 is FQGTGA. V was shortened by 2 bases and J by 5 bases, with 10 bases between the two germline ends. Findings and limits, study-wide: Sequencing from cDNA could over-represent high-TCR-expressing cells. VDJ junctions from patients with type 1 diabetes contained fewer insertions and more deletions.

Of the isolated RNA, all was reverse transcribed, and so the sequenced material was expressed TCRB transcripts. Assay used: immunoSEQ multiplex PCR; TCRdb lists only in-frame clones, some missing. The sample yields about 470,000 clones, roughly 30% seen once. There are a few counts of this clone. Its target is not known. The material sequenced was naive CD4+ T cells from blood. V gene TRBV7-3 combines with J gene TRBJ2-7, with D possibly matching TRBD2 (5 bases). The sequence derives from a man younger than 30 in good health. DNA for the CDR3: TGTGCCAGCAGCTTAGGGGAGCTGAACGAGCAGTACTTC. Translation: CASSLGELNEQYF.